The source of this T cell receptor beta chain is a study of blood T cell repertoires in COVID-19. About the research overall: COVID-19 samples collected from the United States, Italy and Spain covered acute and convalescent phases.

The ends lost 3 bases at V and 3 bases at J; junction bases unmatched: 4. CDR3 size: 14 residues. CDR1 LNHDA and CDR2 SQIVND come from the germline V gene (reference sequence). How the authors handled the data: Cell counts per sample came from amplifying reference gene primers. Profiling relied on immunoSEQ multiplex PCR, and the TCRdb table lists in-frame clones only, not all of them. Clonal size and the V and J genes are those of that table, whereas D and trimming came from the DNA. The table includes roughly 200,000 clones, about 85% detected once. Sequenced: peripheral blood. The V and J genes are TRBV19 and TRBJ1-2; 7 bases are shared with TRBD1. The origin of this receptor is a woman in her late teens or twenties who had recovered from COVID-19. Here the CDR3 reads CASSMAGTDYGYTF. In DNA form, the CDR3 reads TGTGCCAGTAGTATGGCCGGGACAGACTATGGCTACACCTTC.